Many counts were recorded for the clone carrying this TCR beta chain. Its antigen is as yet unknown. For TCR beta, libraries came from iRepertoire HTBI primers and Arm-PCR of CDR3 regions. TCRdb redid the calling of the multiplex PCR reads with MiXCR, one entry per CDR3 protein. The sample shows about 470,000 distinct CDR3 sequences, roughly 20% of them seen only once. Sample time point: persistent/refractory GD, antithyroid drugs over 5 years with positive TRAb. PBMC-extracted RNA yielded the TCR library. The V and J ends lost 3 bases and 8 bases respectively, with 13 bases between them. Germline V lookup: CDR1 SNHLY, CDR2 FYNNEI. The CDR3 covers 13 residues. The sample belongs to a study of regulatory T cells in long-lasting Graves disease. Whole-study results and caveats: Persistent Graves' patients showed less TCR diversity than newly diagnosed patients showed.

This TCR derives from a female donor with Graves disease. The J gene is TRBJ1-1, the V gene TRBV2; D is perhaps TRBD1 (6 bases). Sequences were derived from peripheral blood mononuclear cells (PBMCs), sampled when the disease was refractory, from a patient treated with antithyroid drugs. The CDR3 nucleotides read TGTGCCAGCAGTGAGTCACGGGGGGGCGAAGCTTTCTTT. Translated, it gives CASSESRGGEAFF.